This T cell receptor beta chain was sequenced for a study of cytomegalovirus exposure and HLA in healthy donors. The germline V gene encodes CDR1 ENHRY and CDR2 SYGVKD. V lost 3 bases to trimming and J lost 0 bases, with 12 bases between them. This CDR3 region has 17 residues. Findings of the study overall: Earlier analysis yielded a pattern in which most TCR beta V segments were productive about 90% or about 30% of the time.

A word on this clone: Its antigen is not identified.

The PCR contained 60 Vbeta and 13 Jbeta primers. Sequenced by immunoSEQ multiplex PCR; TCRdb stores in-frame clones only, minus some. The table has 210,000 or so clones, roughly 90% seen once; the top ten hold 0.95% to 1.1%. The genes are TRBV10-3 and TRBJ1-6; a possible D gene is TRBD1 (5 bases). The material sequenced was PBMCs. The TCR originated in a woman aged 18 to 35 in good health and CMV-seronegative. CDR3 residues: CAISENQGSSYNSPLHF. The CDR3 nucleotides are TGTGCCATCAGTGAAAATCAGGGAAGCTCCTATAATTCACCCCTCCACTTT.